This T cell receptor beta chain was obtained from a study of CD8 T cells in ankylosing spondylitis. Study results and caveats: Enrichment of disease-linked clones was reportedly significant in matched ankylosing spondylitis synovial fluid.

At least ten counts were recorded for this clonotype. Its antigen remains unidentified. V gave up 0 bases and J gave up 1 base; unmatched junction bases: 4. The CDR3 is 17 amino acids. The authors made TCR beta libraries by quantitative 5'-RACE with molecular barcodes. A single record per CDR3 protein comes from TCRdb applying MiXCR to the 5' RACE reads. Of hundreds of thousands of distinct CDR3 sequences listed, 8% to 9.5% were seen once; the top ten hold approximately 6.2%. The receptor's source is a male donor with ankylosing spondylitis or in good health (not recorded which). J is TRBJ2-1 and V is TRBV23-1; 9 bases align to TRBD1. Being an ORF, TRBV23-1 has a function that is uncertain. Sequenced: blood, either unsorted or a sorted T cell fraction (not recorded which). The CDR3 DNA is TGCGCCAGCAGTCAATCTGTACAGGGGGCGTCCTACAATGAGCAGTTCTTC. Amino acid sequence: CASSQSVQGASYNEQFF.